These T cell receptor beta chains were read from a single sample in a study of blood T cells in healthy people across ages. Via MiXCR, TCRdb re-called the 5' RACE reads, giving one row per CDR3 protein. The table lists 980,000 or so distinct CDR3 sequences, about 44% of them singletons. Sequences were obtained from blood. The origin of the receptors is a man aged 25 to 40 in good health. CDR3s include the opening cysteine and the closing phenylalanine or tryptophan. The order of the fields is D gene, V gene, J gene, clone size, CDR3 DNA, CDR3 protein. The D gene is left open where the match is weak. Clone size appears in some rows only: once, few, many, or a class for an expanded clone.

D: -; V: TRBV7-2; J: TRBJ2-1; size: -; DNA: TGTGCCAGCAGAGGGGCGAGGCCTGGGGTAGAGCAGTTCTTC; CDR3: CASRGARPGVEQFF
D: TRBD1; V: TRBV10-3; J: TRBJ2-3; size: -; DNA: TGTGCCATCACTCCGACAGGGGAGATTAGCACAGATACGCAGTATTTT; CDR3: CAITPTGEISTDTQYF
D: -; V: TRBV5-1; J: TRBJ1-5; size: few; DNA: TGCGCCAGCAGCTGGCGGGGGGACAGCAATCAGCCCCAGCATTTT; CDR3: CASSWRGDSNQPQHF
D: -; V: TRBV6-1; J: TRBJ1-4; size: -; DNA: TGTGCCAGCTTAAGGGTAGTCGATAAAGAAAAACTGTTTTTT; CDR3: CASLRVVDKEKLFF
D: TRBD2; V: TRBV2; J: TRBJ2-2; size: -; DNA: TGTGCCAGCTCCACTAGCGGCCCGAACACCGGGGAGCTGTTTTTT; CDR3: CASSTSGPNTGELFF
D: -; V: TRBV5-1; J: TRBJ2-6; size: -; DNA: TGCGCCAGCAGCTTTGACGGGGACGAGGCCAACGTCCTGACTTTC; CDR3: CASSFDGDEANVLTF
D: TRBD2; V: TRBV9; J: TRBJ2-7; size: -; DNA: TGTGCCAGCAGCGTACATGCGGGGGGTGAACTCCTCTACGAGCAGTACTTC; CDR3: CASSVHAGGELLYEQYF
D: TRBD2; V: TRBV20-1; J: TRBJ2-3; size: -; DNA: TGCAGTGCCATTACTAGCGGGACTAGCACAGATACGCAGTATTTT; CDR3: CSAITSGTSTDTQYF
D: -; V: TRBV6-1; J: TRBJ2-7; size: -; DNA: TGTGCCAGCAGTGAACCCGTAGGTTCGATTTACGAGCAGTACTTC; CDR3: CASSEPVGSIYEQYF
D: TRBD1; V: TRBV7-2; J: TRBJ2-3; size: -; DNA: TGTGCCAGCAGCTTAGACCGTCCCGGGACAGGAGATACGCAGTATTTT; CDR3: CASSLDRPGTGDTQYF
D: -; V: TRBV12-3/TRBV12-4; J: TRBJ2-7; size: -; DNA: TGTGCCAGCAGTCACAGGGCCGCCTACGAGCAGTACTTC; CDR3: CASSHRAAYEQYF
D: -; V: TRBV29-1; J: TRBJ2-3; size: few; DNA: TGCAGCTTCCAACCGGCCGATACGCAGTATTTT; CDR3: CSFQPADTQYF
D: TRBD1; V: TRBV27; J: TRBJ2-5; size: few; DNA: TGTGCCAGCAGTTTATTCACAGGGGCCCAAGAGACCCAGTACTTC; CDR3: CASSLFTGAQETQYF
D: -; V: TRBV21-1; J: TRBJ1-2; size: few; DNA: TGTGCCAGCAGCAATGTCGGTCGTGGGGTCTATGGCTACACCTTC; CDR3: CASSNVGRGVYGYTF
D: -; V: TRBV6-6; J: TRBJ2-5; size: -; DNA: TGTGCCAGCAGTTACGAGTCAGGAATGGAGACCCAGTACTTC; CDR3: CASSYESGMETQYF
D: -; V: TRBV20-1; J: TRBJ1-1; size: -; DNA: TGCAGTGCTAAATTAGAGGTTGCCCCGAGCACTGAAGCTTTCTTT; CDR3: CSAKLEVAPSTEAFF
D: TRBD1; V: TRBV6-5; J: TRBJ1-2; size: -; DNA: TGTGCCAGCAGCCGGGACAGGGGGCTGGAGGGCTACACCTTC; CDR3: CASSRDRGLEGYTF
D: TRBD1; V: TRBV7-9; J: TRBJ1-2; size: -; DNA: TGTGCCAGCAGCTTACGGACAGGGGTAGATGGCTACACCTTC; CDR3: CASSLRTGVDGYTF
D: -; V: TRBV6-2/TRBV6-3; J: TRBJ1-4; size: -; DNA: TGTGCCAGCAGTGGACAAGCAACTAATGAAAAACTGTTTTTT; CDR3: CASSGQATNEKLFF
D: TRBD1; V: TRBV20-1; J: TRBJ2-1; size: few; DNA: TGCAGTGCTAGAAGTTTCGGACAGGGCTACAATGAGCAGTTCTTC; CDR3: CSARSFGQGYNEQFF
D: -; V: TRBV7-2; J: TRBJ2-7; size: -; DNA: TGTGCCAGCAGCAAAGAGGCGCTGACCTACGAGCAGTACTTC; CDR3: CASSKEALTYEQYF
D: TRBD1; V: TRBV28; J: TRBJ1-4; size: -; DNA: TGTGCCAGCAGTCCGGGGGACAGGCGTTATGAAAAACTGTTTTTT; CDR3: CASSPGDRRYEKLFF
D: -; V: TRBV27; J: TRBJ2-5; size: -; DNA: TGTGCCAGCAGTTTAGTGGCAGGGGGGTGGGAGACCCAGTACTTC; CDR3: CASSLVAGGWETQYF
D: -; V: TRBV7-2; J: TRBJ1-2; size: -; DNA: TGTGCCAGCAGCTTAGCGGGCAGGGCTATTGGCTACACCTTC; CDR3: CASSLAGRAIGYTF